This T cell receptor beta chain was recorded in a study of T cells in Graves' hyperthyroidism and ophthalmopathy. Broader study findings: Most clonotypes expanded in the thyroid (above 0.001) were also present in blood.

This clonotype was seen many times. Its specificity is not known. The V end lost 5 bases, the J end lost 3 bases, and 11 bases lay between the germline ends. The CDR3 extends over 13 amino acids. Germline loops: CDR1 LGHDT, CDR2 YNNKEL (reference sequence). About 10 ml of fresh peripheral blood supplied the PBMCs. TCR beta CDR3 region amplification was performed from RNA transcripts. The HTBI primer set drove a first-round RT-PCR of the TCR CDR3. A single record per CDR3 protein comes from TCRdb applying MiXCR to the multiplex PCR reads. The sample lists about 270,000 distinct CDR3 sequences, 22% seen once, with over 55% in the top ten.

The TCR originated in a man aged 30-40 years with Graves' ophthalmopathy. Sequencing was carried out using blood. V is TRBV3-1 and J is TRBJ2-7; D is uncertain. CDR3 residues: CASSFGSIYEQYF. CDR3 coding DNA: TGTGCCAGCAGCTTCGGCTCAATCTACGAGCAGTACTTC.